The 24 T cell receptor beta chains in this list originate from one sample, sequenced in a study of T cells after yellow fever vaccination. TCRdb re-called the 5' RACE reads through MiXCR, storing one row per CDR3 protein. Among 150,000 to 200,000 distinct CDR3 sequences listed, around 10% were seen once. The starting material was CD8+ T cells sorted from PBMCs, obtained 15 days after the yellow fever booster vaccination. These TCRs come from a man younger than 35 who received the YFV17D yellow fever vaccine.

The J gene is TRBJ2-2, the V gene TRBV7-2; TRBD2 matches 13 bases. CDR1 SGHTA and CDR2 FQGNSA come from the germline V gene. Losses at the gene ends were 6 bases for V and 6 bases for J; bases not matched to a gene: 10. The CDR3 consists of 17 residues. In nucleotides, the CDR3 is TGTGCCAGCAGTTCGACTAGCGGGGGGCCTATTGCCGGGGAGCTGTTTTTT. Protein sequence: CASSSTSGGPIAGELFF.

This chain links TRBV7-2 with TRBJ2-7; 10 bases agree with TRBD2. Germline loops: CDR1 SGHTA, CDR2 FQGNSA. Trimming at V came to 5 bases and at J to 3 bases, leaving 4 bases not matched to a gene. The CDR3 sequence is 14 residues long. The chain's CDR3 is CASSTGTSVYEQYF. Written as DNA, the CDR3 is TGTGCCAGCAGCACAGGGACTAGCGTCTACGAGCAGTACTTC.

In DNA, the CDR3 is TGCAGTGCTCAACACCATTGGGACGGGTCAACCTTCCCTCTTCACACAGATACGCAGTATTTT. This gives the protein CSAQHHWDGSTFPLHTDTQYF. The genes are TRBV20-1 and TRBJ2-3; tentatively, D is TRBD1 or TRBD2 (5 bases each). The germline CDR1 and CDR2 sequences are DFQATT and SNEGSKA (reference sequence). Trimming took 5 bases from V and 2 from J, leaving 35 bases between them. The CDR3 contains 21 residues.

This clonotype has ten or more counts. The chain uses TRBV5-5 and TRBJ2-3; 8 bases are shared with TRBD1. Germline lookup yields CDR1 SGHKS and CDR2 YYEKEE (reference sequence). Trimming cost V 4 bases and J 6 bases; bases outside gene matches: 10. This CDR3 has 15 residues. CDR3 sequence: CASSRGQGMRDTQYF. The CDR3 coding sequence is TGTGCCAGCAGCCGTGGACAGGGAATGAGGGATACGCAGTATTTT.

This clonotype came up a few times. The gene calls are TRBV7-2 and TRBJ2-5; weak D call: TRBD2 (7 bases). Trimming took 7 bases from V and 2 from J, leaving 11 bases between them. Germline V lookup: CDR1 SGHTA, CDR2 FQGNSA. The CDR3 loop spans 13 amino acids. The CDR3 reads CASTGGRQETQYF. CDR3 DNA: TGTGCCAGCACGGGGGGCCGACAAGAGACCCAGTACTTC.

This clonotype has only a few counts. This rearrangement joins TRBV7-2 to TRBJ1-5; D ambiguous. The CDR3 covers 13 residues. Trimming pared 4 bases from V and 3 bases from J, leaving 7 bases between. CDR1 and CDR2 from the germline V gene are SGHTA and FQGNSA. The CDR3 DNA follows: TGTGCCAGCAGCTCGGACTACAATCAGCCCCAGCATTTT. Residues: CASSSDYNQPQHF.

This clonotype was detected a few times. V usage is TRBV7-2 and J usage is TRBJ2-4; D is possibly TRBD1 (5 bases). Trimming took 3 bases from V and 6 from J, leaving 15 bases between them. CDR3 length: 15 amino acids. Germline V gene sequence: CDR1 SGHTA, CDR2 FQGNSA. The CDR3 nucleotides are TGTGCCAGCAGCTTGACACGCCAGGGTAGAAACATTCAGTACTTC. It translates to CASSLTRQGRNIQYF. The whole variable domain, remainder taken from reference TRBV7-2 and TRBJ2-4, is GAGVSQSPSNKVTEKGKDVELRCDPISGHTALYWYRQSLGQGLEFLIYFQGNSAPDKSGLPSDRFSAERTGGSVSTLTIQRTQQEDSAVYLCASSLTRQGRNIQYFGAGTRLSVL.

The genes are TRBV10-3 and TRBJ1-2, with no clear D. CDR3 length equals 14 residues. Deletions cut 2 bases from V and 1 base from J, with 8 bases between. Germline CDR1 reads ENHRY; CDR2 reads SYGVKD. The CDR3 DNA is TGTGCCATCAGTGAGAAGGGCGGTAACTATGGCTACACCTTC. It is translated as CAISEKGGNYGYTF.

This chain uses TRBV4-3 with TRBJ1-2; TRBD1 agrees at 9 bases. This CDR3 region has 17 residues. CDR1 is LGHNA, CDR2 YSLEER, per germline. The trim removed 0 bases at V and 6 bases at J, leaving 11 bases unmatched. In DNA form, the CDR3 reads TGCGCCAGCAGCCAAGATCGAGCGGACAGGGGAATCAATGGCTACACCTTC. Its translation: CASSQDRADRGINGYTF.

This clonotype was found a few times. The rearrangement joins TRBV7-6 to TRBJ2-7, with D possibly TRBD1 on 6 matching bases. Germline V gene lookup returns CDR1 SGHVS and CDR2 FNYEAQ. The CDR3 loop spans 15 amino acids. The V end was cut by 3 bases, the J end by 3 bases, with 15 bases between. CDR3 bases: TGTGCCAGCAGCTTTGAGACAGGTAGTAACTACGAGCAGTACTTC. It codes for CASSFETGSNYEQYF. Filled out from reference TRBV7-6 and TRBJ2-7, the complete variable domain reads GAGVSQSPRYKVTKRGQDVALRCDPISGHVSLYWYRQALGQGPEFLTYFNYEAQQDKSGLPNDRFSAERPEGSISTLTIQRTEQRDSAMYRCASSFETGSNYEQYFGPGTRLTVT.

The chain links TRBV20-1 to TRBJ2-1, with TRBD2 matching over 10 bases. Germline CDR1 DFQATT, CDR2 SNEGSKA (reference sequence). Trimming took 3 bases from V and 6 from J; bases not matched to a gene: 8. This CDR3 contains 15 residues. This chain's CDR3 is CSASTSGGAFNEQFF. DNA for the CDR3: TGCAGTGCTAGCACCAGCGGGGGGGCTTTCAATGAGCAGTTCTTC.

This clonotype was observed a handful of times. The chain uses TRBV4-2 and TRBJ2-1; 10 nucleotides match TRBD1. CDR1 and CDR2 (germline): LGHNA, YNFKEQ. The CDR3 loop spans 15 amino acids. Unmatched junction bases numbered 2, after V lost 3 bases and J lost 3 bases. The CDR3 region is CASSQGQGIYNEQFF. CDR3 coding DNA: TGTGCCAGCAGCCAGGGACAGGGGATCTACAATGAGCAGTTCTTC.

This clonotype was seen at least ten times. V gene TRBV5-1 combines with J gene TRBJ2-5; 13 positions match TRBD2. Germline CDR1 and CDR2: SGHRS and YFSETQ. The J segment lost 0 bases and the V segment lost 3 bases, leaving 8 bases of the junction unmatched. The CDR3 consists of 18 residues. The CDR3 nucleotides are TGCGCCAGCAGCTCGCCACTAGCGGGGGGGCCGTACCAAGAGACCCAGTACTTC. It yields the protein CASSSPLAGGPYQETQYF.

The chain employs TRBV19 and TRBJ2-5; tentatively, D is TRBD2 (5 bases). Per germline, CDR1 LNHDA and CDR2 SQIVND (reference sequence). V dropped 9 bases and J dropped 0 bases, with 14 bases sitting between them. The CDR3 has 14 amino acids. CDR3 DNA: TGTGCCAGCTGCTGTGACGGGGACCAAGAGACCCAGTACTTC. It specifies CASCCDGDQETQYF.

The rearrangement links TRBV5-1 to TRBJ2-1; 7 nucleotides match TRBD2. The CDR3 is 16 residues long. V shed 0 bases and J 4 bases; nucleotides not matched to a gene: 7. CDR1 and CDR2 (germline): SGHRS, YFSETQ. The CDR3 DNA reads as TGCGCCAGCAGCTTGGAGTCGAGCGGGATATACAATGAGCAGTTCTTC. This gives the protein CASSLESSGIYNEQFF.

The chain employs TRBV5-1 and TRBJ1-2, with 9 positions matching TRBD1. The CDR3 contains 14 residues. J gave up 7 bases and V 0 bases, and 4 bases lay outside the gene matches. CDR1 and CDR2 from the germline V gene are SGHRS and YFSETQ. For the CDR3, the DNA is TGCGCCAGCAGCTTGGTAGGGACAGGGAGTGGCTACACCTTC. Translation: CASSLVGTGSGYTF.

In nucleotides, the CDR3 is TGTGCCAGCAGGTCGGCGGGGTTCATGAACACTGAAGCTTTCTTT. It codes for CASRSAGFMNTEAFF. The chain carries TRBV27 and TRBJ1-1; D gene uncertain. V was cut by 6 bases and J by 0 bases, with 14 bases left in between. The germline V gene has CDR1 MNHEY and CDR2 SMNVEV (reference sequence). The CDR3 is 15 residues long.

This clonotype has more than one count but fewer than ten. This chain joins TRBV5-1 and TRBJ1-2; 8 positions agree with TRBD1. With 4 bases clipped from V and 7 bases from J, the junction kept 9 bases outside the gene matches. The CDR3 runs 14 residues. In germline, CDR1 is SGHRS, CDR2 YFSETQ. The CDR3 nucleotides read TGCGCCAGCAGCGTGACAGGGACAGGTCGTGGCTACACCTTC. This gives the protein CASSVTGTGRGYTF. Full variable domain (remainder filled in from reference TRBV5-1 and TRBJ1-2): KAGVTQTPRYLIKTRGQQVTLSCSPISGHRSVSWYQQTPGQGLQFLFEYFSETQRNKGNFPGRFSGRQFSNSRSEMNVSTLELGDSALYLCASSVTGTGRGYTFGSGTRLTVV.

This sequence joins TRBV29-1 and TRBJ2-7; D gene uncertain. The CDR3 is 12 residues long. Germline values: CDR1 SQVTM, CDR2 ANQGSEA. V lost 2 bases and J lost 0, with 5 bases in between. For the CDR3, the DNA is TGCAGCGTTGAATACCACTCCTACGAGCAGTACTTC. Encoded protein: CSVEYHSYEQYF.

DNA of the CDR3: TGTGCCAGCAGCCCCCCGGGGGGGTCAGGAAACACCATATATTTT. It specifies CASSPPGGSGNTIYF. The chain links TRBV7-9 to TRBJ1-3; D possibly corresponds to TRBD1 (5 bases). CDR1 is SEHNR and CDR2 is FQNEAQ in the germline V gene (reference sequence). Trimming cost V 5 bases and J 4 bases, with 15 bases left between them. The CDR3 contains 15 residues.

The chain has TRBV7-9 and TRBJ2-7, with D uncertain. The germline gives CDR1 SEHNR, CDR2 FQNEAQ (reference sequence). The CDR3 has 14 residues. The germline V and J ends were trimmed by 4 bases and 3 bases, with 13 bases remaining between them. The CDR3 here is CASSSTLHRYEQYF. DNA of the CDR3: TGTGCCAGCAGCTCAACCCTTCATCGCTACGAGCAGTACTTC.

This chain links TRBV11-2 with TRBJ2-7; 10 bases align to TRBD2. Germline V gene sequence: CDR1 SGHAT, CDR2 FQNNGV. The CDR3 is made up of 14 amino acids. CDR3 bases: TGTGCAACCGAGCCTAGCGGGGGTAGCTACGAGCAGTACTTC. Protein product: CATEPSGGSYEQYF.

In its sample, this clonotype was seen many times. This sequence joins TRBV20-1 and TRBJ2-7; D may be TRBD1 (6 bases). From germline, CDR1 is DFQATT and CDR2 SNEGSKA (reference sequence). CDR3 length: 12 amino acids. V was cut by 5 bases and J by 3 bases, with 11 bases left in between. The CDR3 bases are TGCAGTGCTGAGCCGACAGGCTACGAGCAGTACGTC. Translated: CSAEPTGYEQYV.

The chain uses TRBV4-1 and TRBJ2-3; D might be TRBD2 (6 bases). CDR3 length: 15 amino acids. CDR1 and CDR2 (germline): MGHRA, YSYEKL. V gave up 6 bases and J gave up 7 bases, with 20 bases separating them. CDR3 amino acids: CASSTRGGVMNTQYF. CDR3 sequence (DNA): TGCGCCAGCAGTACCCGAGGCGGGGTCATGAATACGCAGTATTTT.